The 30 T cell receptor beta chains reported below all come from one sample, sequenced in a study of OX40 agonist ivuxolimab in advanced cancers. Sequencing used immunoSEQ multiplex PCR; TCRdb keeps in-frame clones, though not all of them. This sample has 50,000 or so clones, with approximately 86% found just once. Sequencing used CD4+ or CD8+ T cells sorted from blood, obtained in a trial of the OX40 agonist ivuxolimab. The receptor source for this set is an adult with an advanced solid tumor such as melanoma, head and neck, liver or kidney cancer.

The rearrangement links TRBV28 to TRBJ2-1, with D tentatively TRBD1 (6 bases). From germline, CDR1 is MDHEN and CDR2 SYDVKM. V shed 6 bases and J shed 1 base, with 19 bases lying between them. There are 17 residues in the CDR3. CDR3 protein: CASSPFVWGQSYNEQFF. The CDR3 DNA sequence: TGTGCCAGCAGCCCCTTTGTTTGGGGGCAGTCCTACAATGAGCAGTTCTTC. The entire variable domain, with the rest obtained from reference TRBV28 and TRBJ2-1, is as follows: DVKVTQSSRYLVKRTGEKVFLECVQDMDHENMFWYRQDPGLGLRLIYFSYDVKMKEKGDIPEGYSVSREKKERFSLILESASTNQTSMYLCASSPFVWGQSYNEQFFGPGTRLTVL.

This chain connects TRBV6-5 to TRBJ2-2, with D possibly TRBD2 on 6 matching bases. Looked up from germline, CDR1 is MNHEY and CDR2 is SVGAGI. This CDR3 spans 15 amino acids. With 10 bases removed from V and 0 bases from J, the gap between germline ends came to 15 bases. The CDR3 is CATEGGGTNTGELFF. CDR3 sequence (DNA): TGTGCCACGGAGGGTGGGGGAACGAACACCGGGGAGCTGTTTTTT.

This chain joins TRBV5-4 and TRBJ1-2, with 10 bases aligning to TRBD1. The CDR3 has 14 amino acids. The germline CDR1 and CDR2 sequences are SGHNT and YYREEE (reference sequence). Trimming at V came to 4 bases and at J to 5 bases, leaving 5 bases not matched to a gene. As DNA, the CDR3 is TGTGCCAGCAGCGTCGGGACAGGGGTTTATGGCTACACCTTC. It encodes CASSVGTGVYGYTF. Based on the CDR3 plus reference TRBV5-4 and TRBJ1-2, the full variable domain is ETGVTQSPTHLIKTRGQQVTLRCSSQSGHNTVSWYQQALGQGPQFIFQYYREEENGRGNFPPRFSGLQFPNYSSELNVNALELDDSALYLCASSVGTGVYGYTFGSGTRLTVV.

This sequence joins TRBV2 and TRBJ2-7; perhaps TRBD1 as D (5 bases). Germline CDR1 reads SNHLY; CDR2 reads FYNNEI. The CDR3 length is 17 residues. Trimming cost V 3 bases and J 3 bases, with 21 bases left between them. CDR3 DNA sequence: TGTGCCAGCAGTGACCCGACAGTGCCTTTCCTTAACTACGAGCAGTACTTC. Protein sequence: CASSDPTVPFLNYEQYF.

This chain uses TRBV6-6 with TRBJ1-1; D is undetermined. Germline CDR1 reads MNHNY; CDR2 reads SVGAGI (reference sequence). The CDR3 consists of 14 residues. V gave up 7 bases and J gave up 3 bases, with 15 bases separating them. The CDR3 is CASTLNGEDTEAFF. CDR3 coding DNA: TGTGCCAGCACCCTTAACGGGGAGGACACTGAAGCTTTCTTT.

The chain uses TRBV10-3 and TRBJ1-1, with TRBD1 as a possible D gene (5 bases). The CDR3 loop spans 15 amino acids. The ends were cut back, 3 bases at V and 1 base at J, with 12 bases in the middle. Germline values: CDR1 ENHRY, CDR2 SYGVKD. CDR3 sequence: CAISELGDGNTEAFF. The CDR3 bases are TGTGCCATCAGTGAATTAGGGGATGGGAACACTGAAGCTTTCTTT.

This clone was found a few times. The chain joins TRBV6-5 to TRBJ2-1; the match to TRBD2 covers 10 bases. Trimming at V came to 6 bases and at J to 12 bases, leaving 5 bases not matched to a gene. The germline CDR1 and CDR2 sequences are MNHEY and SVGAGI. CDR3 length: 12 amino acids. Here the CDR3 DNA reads TGTGCCAGCAGAGAACTAGCGGGGCCGCAGTTCTTC. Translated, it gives CASRELAGPQFF.

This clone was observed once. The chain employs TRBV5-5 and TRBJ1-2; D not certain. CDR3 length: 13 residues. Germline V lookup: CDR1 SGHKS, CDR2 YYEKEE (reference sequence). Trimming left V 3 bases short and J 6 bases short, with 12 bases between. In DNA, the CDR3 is TGTGCCAGCAGCTCCCTTTTCGGGGATGGCTACACCTTC. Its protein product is CASSSLFGDGYTF.

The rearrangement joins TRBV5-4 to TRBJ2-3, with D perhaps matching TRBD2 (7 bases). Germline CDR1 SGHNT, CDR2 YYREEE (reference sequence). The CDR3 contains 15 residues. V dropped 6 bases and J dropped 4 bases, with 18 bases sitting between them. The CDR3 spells CASTTVGGAADTQYF. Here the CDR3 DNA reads TGTGCCAGCACCACCGTAGGGGGGGCGGCAGATACGCAGTATTTT.

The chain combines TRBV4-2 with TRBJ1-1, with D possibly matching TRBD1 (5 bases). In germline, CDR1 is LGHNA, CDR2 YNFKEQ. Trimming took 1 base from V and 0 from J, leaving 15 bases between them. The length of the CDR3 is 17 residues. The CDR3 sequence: CASSQVGGATMNTEAFF. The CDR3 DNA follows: TGTGCCAGCAGCCAAGTGGGTGGGGCGACTATGAACACTGAAGCTTTCTTT.

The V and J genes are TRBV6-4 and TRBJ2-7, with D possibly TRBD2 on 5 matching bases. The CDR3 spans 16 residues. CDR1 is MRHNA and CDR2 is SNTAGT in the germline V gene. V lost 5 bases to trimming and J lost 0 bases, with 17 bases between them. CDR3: CASSFFETTDSYEQYF. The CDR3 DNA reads TGTGCCAGCAGTTTTTTTGAGACTACAGACTCCTACGAGCAGTACTTC.

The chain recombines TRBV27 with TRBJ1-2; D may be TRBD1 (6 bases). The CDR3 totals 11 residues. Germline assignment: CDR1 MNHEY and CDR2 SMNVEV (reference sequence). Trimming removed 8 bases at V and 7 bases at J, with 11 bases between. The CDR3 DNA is TGTGCCAGCGAGGGGGGGGGTGGCTACACCTTC. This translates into CASEGGGGYTF.

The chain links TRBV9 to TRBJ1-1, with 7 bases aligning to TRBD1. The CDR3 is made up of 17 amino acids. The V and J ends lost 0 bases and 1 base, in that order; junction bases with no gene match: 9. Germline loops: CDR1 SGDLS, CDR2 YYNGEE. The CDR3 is CASSVEARWTGNTEAFF. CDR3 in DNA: TGTGCCAGCAGCGTAGAAGCAAGGTGGACAGGGAACACTGAAGCTTTCTTT.

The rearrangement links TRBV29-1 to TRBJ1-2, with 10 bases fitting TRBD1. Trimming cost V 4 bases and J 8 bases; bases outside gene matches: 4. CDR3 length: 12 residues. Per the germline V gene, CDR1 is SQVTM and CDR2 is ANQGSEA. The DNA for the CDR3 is TGCAGCGTTGTGACAGGGGGCCACGGCTACACCTTC. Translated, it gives CSVVTGGHGYTF.

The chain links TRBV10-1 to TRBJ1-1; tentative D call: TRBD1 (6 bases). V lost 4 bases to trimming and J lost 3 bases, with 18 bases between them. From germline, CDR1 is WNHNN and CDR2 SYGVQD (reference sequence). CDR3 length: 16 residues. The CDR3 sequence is CASSAGGLRTDTEAFF. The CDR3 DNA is TGCGCCAGCAGTGCTGGGGGGCTAAGGACGGACACTGAAGCTTTCTTT.

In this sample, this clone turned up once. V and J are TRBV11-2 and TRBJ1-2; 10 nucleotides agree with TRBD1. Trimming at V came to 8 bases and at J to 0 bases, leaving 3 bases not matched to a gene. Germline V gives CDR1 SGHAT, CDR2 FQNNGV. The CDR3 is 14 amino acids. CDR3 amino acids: CASDGTGANYGYTF. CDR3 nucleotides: TGTGCCAGCGATGGGACAGGGGCTAACTATGGCTACACCTTC.

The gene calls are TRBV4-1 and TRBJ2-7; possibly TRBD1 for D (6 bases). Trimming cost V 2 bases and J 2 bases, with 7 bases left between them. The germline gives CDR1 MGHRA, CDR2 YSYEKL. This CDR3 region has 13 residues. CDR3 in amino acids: CASSQWTAYEQYF. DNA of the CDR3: TGCGCCAGCAGCCAATGGACAGCCTACGAGCAGTACTTC.

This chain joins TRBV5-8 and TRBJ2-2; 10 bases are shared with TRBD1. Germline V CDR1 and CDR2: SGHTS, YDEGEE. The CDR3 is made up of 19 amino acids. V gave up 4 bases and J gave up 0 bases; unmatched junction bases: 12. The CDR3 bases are TGTGCCAGCAGCACCTGGACAGGGGGTAGACGCCCGAACACCGGGGAGCTGTTTTTT. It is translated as CASSTWTGGRRPNTGELFF. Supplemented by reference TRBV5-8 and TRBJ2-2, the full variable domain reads EAGVTQSPTHLIKTRGQQATLRCSPISGHTSVYWYQQALGLGLQFLLWYDEGEERNRGNFPPRFSGRQFPNYSSELNVNALELEDSALYLCASSTWTGGRRPNTGELFFGEGSRLTVL.

The DNA of the CDR3 is TGTGCCAGCAGCTTGTCAGACAGGGGACTTGGCGGCTACACCTTC. Amino acid sequence: CASSLSDRGLGGYTF. The chain joins TRBV5-5 to TRBJ1-2, with TRBD1 identical over 8 bases. The CDR3 sequence is 15 residues long. The V gene end was trimmed by 1 base and the J gene end by 8 bases; junction bases not matched to a gene: 10. CDR1 is SGHKS, CDR2 YYEKEE, per germline (reference sequence).

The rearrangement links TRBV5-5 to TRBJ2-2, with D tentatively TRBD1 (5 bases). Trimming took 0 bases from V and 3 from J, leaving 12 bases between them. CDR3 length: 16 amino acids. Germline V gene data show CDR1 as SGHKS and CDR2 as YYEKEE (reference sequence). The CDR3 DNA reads TGTGCCAGCAGCTTGGTACCGCCAGGGTACACCGGGGAGCTGTTTTTT. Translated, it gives CASSLVPPGYTGELFF.

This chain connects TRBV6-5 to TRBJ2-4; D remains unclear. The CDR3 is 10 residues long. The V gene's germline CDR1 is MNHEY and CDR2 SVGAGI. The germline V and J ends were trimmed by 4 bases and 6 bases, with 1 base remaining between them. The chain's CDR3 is CASSSNIQYF. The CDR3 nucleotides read TGTGCCAGCAGTTCAAACATTCAGTACTTC.

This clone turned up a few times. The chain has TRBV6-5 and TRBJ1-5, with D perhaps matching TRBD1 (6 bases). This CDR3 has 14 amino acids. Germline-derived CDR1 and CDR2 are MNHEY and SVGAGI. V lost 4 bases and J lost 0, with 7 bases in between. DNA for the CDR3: TGTGCCAGCAGTTCAGGGGTTAGCAATCAGCCCCAGCATTTT. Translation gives CASSSGVSNQPQHF.

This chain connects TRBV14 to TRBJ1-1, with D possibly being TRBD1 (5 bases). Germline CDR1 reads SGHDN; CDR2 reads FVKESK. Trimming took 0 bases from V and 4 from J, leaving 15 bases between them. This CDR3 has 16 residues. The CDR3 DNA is TGTGCCAGCAGCCAAGAGCTGGGGAGGGGAATCACTGAAGCTTTCTTT. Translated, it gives CASSQELGRGITEAFF.

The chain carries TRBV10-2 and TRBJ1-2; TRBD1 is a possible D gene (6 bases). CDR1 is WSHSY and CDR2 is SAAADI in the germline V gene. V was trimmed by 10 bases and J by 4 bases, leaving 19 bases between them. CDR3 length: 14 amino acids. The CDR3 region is CATHSAGEGYGYTF. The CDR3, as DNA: TGCGCCACCCATTCGGCAGGGGAAGGCTATGGCTACACCTTC.

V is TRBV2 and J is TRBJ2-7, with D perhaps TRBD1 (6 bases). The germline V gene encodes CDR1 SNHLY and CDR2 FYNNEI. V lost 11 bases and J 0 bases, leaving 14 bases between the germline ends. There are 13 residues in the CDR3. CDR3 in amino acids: CAVTGSDSYEQYF. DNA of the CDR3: TGTGCCGTCACAGGGTCCGACTCCTACGAGCAGTACTTC.

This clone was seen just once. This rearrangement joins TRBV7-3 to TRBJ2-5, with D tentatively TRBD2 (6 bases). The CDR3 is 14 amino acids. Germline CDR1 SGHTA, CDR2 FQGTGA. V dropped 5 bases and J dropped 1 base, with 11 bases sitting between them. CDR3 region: CASSPWGVQETQYF. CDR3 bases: TGTGCCAGCAGCCCCTGGGGGGTCCAAGAGACCCAGTACTTC.

This chain's CDR3 is CASSLGTGPMNTEAFF. The CDR3 coding sequence is TGTGCCAGCAGCTTAGGTACAGGGCCCATGAACACTGAAGCTTTCTTT. The chain is built from TRBV7-6 and TRBJ1-1; a possible D gene is TRBD1 (6 bases). V dropped 1 base and J dropped 0 bases, with 12 bases sitting between them. The germline V gene encodes CDR1 SGHVS and CDR2 FNYEAQ. The CDR3 extends over 16 amino acids.

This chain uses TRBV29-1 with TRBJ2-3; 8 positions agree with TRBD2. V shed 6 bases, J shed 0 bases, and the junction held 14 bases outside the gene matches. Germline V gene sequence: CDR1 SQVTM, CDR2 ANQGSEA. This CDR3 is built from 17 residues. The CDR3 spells CSVPDGGDTTSTDTQYF. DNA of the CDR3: TGCAGCGTGCCTGACGGGGGGGACACAACTAGCACAGATACGCAGTATTTT.

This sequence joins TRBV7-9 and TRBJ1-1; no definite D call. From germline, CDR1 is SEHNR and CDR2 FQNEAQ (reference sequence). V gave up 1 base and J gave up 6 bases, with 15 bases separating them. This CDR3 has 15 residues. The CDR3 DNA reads TGTGCCAGCAGCTTAGAATGGCTTTTAGCCCCTGAAGCTTTCTTT. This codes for CASSLEWLLAPEAFF.

CDR3 loop: CASSSLPGPRSSYGYTF. CDR3 coding DNA: TGTGCCAGCAGTTCCCTACCGGGACCTCGATCCTCCTATGGCTACACCTTC. This rearrangement joins TRBV27 to TRBJ1-2, with D possibly being TRBD1 (5 bases). The ends were cut back, 4 bases at V and 4 bases at J, with 22 bases in the middle. CDR1 is MNHEY, CDR2 SMNVEV, per germline (reference sequence). The CDR3 has 17 residues.